The present T cell receptor (beta chain) was sequenced within a study of sequential checkpoint blockade in melanoma. Overall study findings and caveats: In arm A, pretreatment tumor clonality was associated with response.

TCRdb keeps only in-frame clones here, not all; method: immunoSEQ multiplex PCR. The sample consists of hundreds of clones, under 30% of them appearing once. The treatment was: randomized to nivolumab then ipilimumab (arm A) or the reverse (arm B). Comment on this clone: No antigen is known for it.

The input for sequencing was tumor tissue (inferred from file names), taken from a patient given nivolumab and ipilimumab in sequence. The sequence came from a human donor with melanoma.

The CDR3 DNA sequence: TGTGCCAGCAGTCCCATCCTACCGGCGATCAATGAGCAGTTCTTC. Encoded protein: CASSPILPAINEQFF. The chain employs TRBV28 and TRBJ2-1; no firm D call. V gave up 5 bases and J gave up 6 bases, with 17 bases separating them. This CDR3 is 15 amino acids long. CDR1 and CDR2 (germline): MDHEN, SYDVKM. Using reference TRBV28 and TRBJ2-1 for the parts outside the CDR3, the full variable domain is DVKVTQSSRYLVKRTGEKVFLECVQDMDHENMFWYRQDPGLGLRLIYFSYDVKMKEKGDIPEGYSVSREKKERFSLILESASTNQTSMYLCASSPILPAINEQFFGPGTRLTVL.